A single sample is the source of the 8 T cell receptor beta chains below, sequenced in a study of CXCR3-negative and CXCR3-positive naive CD8 T cells. The TRB cDNA libraries were prepared by 5' RACE with UMI labels. TCRdb re-called the 5' RACE reads and shows each CDR3 protein once, DNA omitted. The table for this sample gives approximately 26,000 distinct CDR3 sequences. The sample comprised naive CXCR3- CD8+ T cells from blood. The subset here: CD45RO-CCR7+CD27+CD95- naive CD8+ T cells lacking CXCR3 (TNR3-). These receptors came from a human donor in good health. Some clones in this sample may be carry-over from other donors' samples.

The V and J genes are TRBV6-2 or TRBV6-3 and TRBJ1-1; TCRdb names TRBD1, which stays unverified in the absence of DNA. The CDR3 totals 15 residues. Looked up from germline, CDR1 is MNHEY and CDR2 is SVGEGT. CDR3 sequence reads: CASNAGGEVSAEAFF.

This chain links TRBV14 with TRBJ2-1. Germline V gene lookup returns CDR1 SGHDN and CDR2 FVKESK. This CDR3 spans 16 amino acids. The CDR3 protein is CASSQLLSGSYNEQFF.

The genes are TRBV14 and TRBJ1-4; TCRdb proposes TRBD1, but this gene call is untestable without DNA. Germline loops: CDR1 SGHDN, CDR2 FVKESK. CDR3 length: 15 amino acids. The CDR3 loop is CASSHLDRGNEKLFF.

The chain couples TRBV29-1 to TRBJ2-6; TCRdb's assignment of TRBD1 cannot be checked, as there is no DNA. Germline loops: CDR1 SQVTM, CDR2 ANQGSEA. The CDR3 contains 15 residues. The CDR3 here is CSVQEQGAGANVLTF.

The chain is built from TRBV19 and TRBJ2-1; as DNA is missing, the TRBD1 call by TCRdb cannot be tested. The CDR3 totals 14 residues. Germline V gene data show CDR1 as LNHDA and CDR2 as SQIVND (reference sequence). This CDR3 is CASSIWTGVEEQFF.

The J gene is TRBJ2-2, the V gene TRBV21-1; the TRBD2 assignment by TCRdb is unverifiable without DNA. TRBV21-1 is flagged as a pseudogene. This CDR3 has 17 residues. CDR3: CASSKGPAGGYTGELFF.

The chain has TRBV29-1 and TRBJ2-3; as DNA is missing, the TRBD2 call by TCRdb cannot be tested. The CDR3 extends over 13 amino acids. Germline CDR1 and CDR2: SQVTM and ANQGSEA. CDR3 sequence reads: CSVWLAGADTQYF.

The V and J genes are TRBV20-1 and TRBJ2-7; TCRdb gives TRBD1 as the D gene, but with no DNA this cannot be confirmed. The CDR3 has 11 residues. Germline V gives CDR1 DFQATT, CDR2 SNEGSKA (reference sequence). The CDR3 is CSALGGYEQYF.